This TCR beta chain was recovered during a study of shared clonotypes between healthy human individuals. Study-wide findings and caveats: The study found lower generation probabilities in non-shared clonotypes than in those shared by all four donors.

Assay used: immunoSEQ multiplex PCR; TCRdb lists only in-frame clones, some missing. The sample includes about 1 million clones, roughly 74% of them seen just once. The CDR3 is made up of 15 amino acids. V shed 2 bases and J 2 bases; nucleotides not matched to a gene: 5. Germline V gene lookup returns CDR1 GTSNPN and CDR2 SVGIG (reference sequence). Comment on this clone: The target antigen is unknown.

This receptor was identified in a man aged 18-30 years in good health. Some clones in this sample may be carry-over from other donors' samples. The chain combines TRBV30 with TRBJ1-2; 10 nucleotides line up with TRBD1. The sample was memory CD4+ T cells from PBMCs. Subset denoted: CD45RA-negative fraction. CDR3: CAWSKGGQGNYGYTF. In DNA, the CDR3 is TGTGCCTGGAGTAAGGGGGGACAGGGGAACTATGGCTACACCTTC. The variable domain in full, with the rest retrieved from reference TRBV30 and TRBJ1-2, is SQTIHQWPATLVQPVGSPLSLECTVEGTSNPNLYWYRQAAGRGLQLLFYSVGIGQISSEVPQNLSASRPQDRQFILSSKKLLLSDSGFYLCAWSKGGQGNYGYTFGSGTRLTVV.